The rows below give T cell receptor beta chains drawn from one sample of a study of T cell responses to AZD1222 COVID-19 vaccine. Sequencing used immunoSEQ multiplex PCR; TCRdb keeps in-frame clones, though not all of them. The sample carries 70,000 to 100,000 clones, 80% to 95% recorded once. The material sequenced was peripheral blood, taken 28 days after the second AZD1222 dose. These TCRs come from an adult who received the AZD1222 COVID-19 vaccine. CDR3s leave out the opening cysteine and the closing phenylalanine or tryptophan. The order of the fields is clone size, D gene, J gene, V gene, CDR3 protein. D genes are given only for firm matches. Clone size is not always given. Where it is, it says once, few, many or a class for expanded clones.

clone size: .
D gene: TRBD1
J gene: TRBJ1-1
V gene: TRBV3-1/TRBV3-2
CDR3 protein: ASSQGRRTGLLNTEAF

clone size: .
D gene: .
J gene: TRBJ1-5
V gene: TRBV6-2/TRBV6-3
CDR3 protein: ASSYGGRSGQPQH

clone size: .
D gene: .
J gene: TRBJ1-1
V gene: TRBV3-1/TRBV3-2
CDR3 protein: ASSLQVNTEAF

clone size: few
D gene: .
J gene: TRBJ2-3
V gene: TRBV6-5
CDR3 protein: ASSYRDPPDTQY

clone size: .
D gene: .
J gene: TRBJ2-1
V gene: TRBV28
CDR3 protein: ASSFPDYNEQF

clone size: .
D gene: .
J gene: TRBJ1-1
V gene: TRBV2
CDR3 protein: ASTRGRGNTEAF

clone size: .
D gene: .
J gene: TRBJ1-3
V gene: TRBV9
CDR3 protein: ASGDGAGNTIY

clone size: .
D gene: .
J gene: TRBJ1-5
V gene: TRBV7-2
CDR3 protein: ASDKHGGRAIQPQH

clone size: .
D gene: .
J gene: TRBJ1-2
V gene: TRBV3-1/TRBV3-2
CDR3 protein: ASSQGAGGVLRGYGYT

clone size: .
D gene: .
J gene: TRBJ1-1
V gene: TRBV5-1
CDR3 protein: ASSPDSTNTEAF

clone size: .
D gene: TRBD2
J gene: TRBJ2-7
V gene: TRBV6-1
CDR3 protein: ASSEERGLTYEQY

clone size: .
D gene: .
J gene: TRBJ1-1
V gene: TRBV6-5
CDR3 protein: ASQEIGAHTEAF

clone size: once
D gene: TRBD2
J gene: TRBJ2-3
V gene: TRBV28
CDR3 protein: ASSPGLAGGTDTQY

clone size: .
D gene: TRBD1
J gene: TRBJ1-1
V gene: TRBV2
CDR3 protein: ASMRYGTGLFEEAF

clone size: .
D gene: .
J gene: TRBJ1-5
V gene: TRBV28
CDR3 protein: AIRPEAGGDQPQH

clone size: .
D gene: TRBD2
J gene: TRBJ2-7
V gene: TRBV10-3
CDR3 protein: AITAGSGDEQY

clone size: .
D gene: TRBD2
J gene: TRBJ2-5
V gene: TRBV14
CDR3 protein: ASGPLAGAGTQY